This T cell receptor beta chain was found in a study of shared clonotypes between healthy human individuals (dated by TCRdb to the early 2020s). Turning to the overall study: The cohort comprised a couple of women and a few men aged 18 to 49 years. For each donor, CD4 naive and CD4 memory were each given three plates, CD8 naive was given two plates, and CD8 memory was given one plate. To estimate repertoire size and how much clonotypes are shared between individuals, the study performed deep sequencing of blood TCR repertoires from five healthy adults. To increase sequencing depth and limit assay-specific biases, different laboratories used diverse techniques to prepare libraries and sequence TCR repertoires. Leukapheresis yielded between about 0.85 and 10 billion PBMCs per donor.

General findings and caveats noted by the study authors: When four donors were compared, the shared fraction of clonotypes was about 5.4% for naive CD4, around 3.5% for naive CD8, roughly 2.5% for memory CD4, and around 0.37% for memory CD8. Incomplete sequencing was indicated by rarefaction of sorted-subset datasets, despite the large sequencing depth. Compared with non-shared clonotypes, clonotypes shared by all four sorted-subset donors had higher generation probabilities. Naive subsets generally had larger estimated clonotype richness than memory subsets did. Based on pairwise subsampling, the degree of clonotype sharing among donors was expected to be affected by sequencing depth. Because the study included a small number of donors, the genetic and exposure-history diversity represented was limited. Sampling was limited to blood, and TCR repertoires in tissue likely differ from TCR repertoires in blood.

Using the deep immunoSEQ assay, multiplex PCR amplified TCR CDR3 regions from genomic DNA. Extracted genomic DNA from each cell subset was distributed evenly across all wells of several immunoSEQ 96-well plates, and each plate was treated as a replicate. For sorted subsets, approximately 200 ng of genomic DNA, equivalent to 25,000 to 30,000 T cell genomes, went into each replicate PCR. Purified libraries were measured with a Qubit 3.0 fluorometer, size-checked on a Bioanalyzer 2100, and measured again with the KAPA Library Quantification kit. A separate single-read 150-cycle Illumina NextSeq 550 flow cell was used to sequence each immunoSEQ 96-well plate. The authors' pipeline ran thus. Because the immunoSEQ output included only junctional sequences and no quality scores, the filtering could not be the same as the filtering used for full-length reads. Sequences were annotated with PyIR, a Python wrapper for IgBLAST v1.9, using IMGT germline references to assign V/J genes and CDR3. Any read was removed if the V/J assignment was weak (E-value above 1e-6), the CDR3 was missing, or the read contained stop codons, out-of-frame junctions, or ambiguous translated residues. V3J clonotypes were defined as sequences sharing the same inferred V gene, J gene, and CDR3 amino acid sequence. Percentage overlap between repertoires was computed as shared unique clonotypes divided by the size of the smaller repertoire. RTK rarefaction, the Chao1 estimator, and Recon v2.1 estimates of unobserved clonotypes were used to assess repertoire richness. For all TCRbeta clonotypes obtained by the gDNA method from a few donors, generation probabilities were computed with OLGA. The clones in this table, taken by TCRdb from immuneACCESS, are in-frame only. Not every clone is retained; where verified, under half of the shortfall comes from an unresolved V gene, and the cause of the rest is unknown. V and J calls and clone size are those listed in that table; D and trimming were worked out from the DNA. Here the sample has about 590,000 clones; over 95% occur a single time. The ten most abundant clones make up 0.11% of the sample.

As regards this clone: Its target antigen remains unknown. Base qualities are missing; no much larger clone stands one base away.

V lost 2 bases and J lost 7 bases, and the count of bases not matched to a germline gene is 14. The cysteine opens and the phenylalanine closes a CDR3 of 16 amino acids. Only CDR3 DNA is held: 48 bases, read in frame from base 1. Reading the germline V gene gives CDR1 SGHRS and CDR2 YFSETQ. CD8 naive samples were CD45RO-negative cells positively selected for CCR7, giving a CD45RA+CCR7+ population that excluded TemRA cells. The donors were healthy, HIV-negative adults who had no recently reported acute infections or vaccinations. Only Caucasian adults living in Nashville, Tennessee, USA were represented among the donors. Blood was collected by leukapheresis, and PBMCs were isolated by Ficoll-Histopaque density gradient centrifugation and then cryopreserved in liquid nitrogen vapor phase. Analytical flow cytometry was used to check the purity and quantity of each magnetically sorted T cell population. Genomic DNA was isolated from each sorted fraction and quantified by UV absorbance on a Nanodrop 2000c.

The specimen was naive CD8+ T cells sorted from blood. This specimen's cell subset or site label, interpreted: CD45RA+CCR7+. In this chain, TRBV5-1 is recombined with TRBJ2-7, with TRBD2 matching 8 junction bases. This TCR derives from a woman aged 25 to 45 in good health. The CDR3 corresponds to CASSFSRTGGLGEQYF. The base sequence is TGCGCCAGCAGCTTCTCCCGGACGGGAGGGCTAGGGGAGCAGTACTTC. When the CDR3 is completed using the reference TRBV5-1 and TRBJ2-7 genes on either side, the full variable domain is KAGVTQTPRYLIKTRGQQVTLSCSPISGHRSVSWYQQTPGQGLQFLFEYFSETQRNKGNFPGRFSGRQFSNSRSEMNVSTLELGDSALYLCASSFSRTGGLGEQYFGPGTRLTVT.